This T cell receptor beta chain was obtained from a study of identical twins. Overall study findings and caveats: Donors were not followed over many years; analysis was cross-sectional. Models came in too low on out-of-frame TCR alpha sharing in monozygotic twins. Alpha sequences that were out-of-frame and twin-shared showed an excess of low generation probability. Abundant cord blood beta clonotypes carried fewer insertions; memory repertoires showed none.

Each CDR3 protein gets one entry after TCRdb re-called the 5' RACE reads with MiXCR. The top ten hold roughly 3% of the sample, which has some 590,000 distinct CDR3 sequences, 9% to 10% seen once. Germline lookup yields CDR1 LNHNV and CDR2 YYDKDF (reference sequence). V lost 1 base and J 6 bases, leaving 12 bases between the germline ends. The CDR3 contains 15 residues. This clonotype was counted between two and nine times. Its specificity is not known. These data also featured in a second study, about yellow fever vaccine responses in identical twins.

V is TRBV15 and J is TRBJ1-4, with D perhaps matching TRBD1 (6 bases). The clonotype originates from a woman between 18 and 29 years old in good health. The sample consisted of PBMCs. CDR3 sequence reads: CATSRGGLGDEKLFF. In DNA, the CDR3 is TGTGCCACCAGCAGAGGGGGGCTTGGAGATGAAAAACTGTTTTTT.